This T cell receptor (beta chain) was profiled in a study of shared T cell receptors in the human thymus. The ends lost 5 bases at V and 3 bases at J; junction bases unmatched: 2. This CDR3 region has 13 residues. The germline V gene encodes CDR1 LNHNV and CDR2 YYDKDF (reference sequence). Sequencing used immunoSEQ multiplex PCR; TCRdb keeps in-frame clones, though not all of them. The sample holds some 720,000 clones; more than 75% are singletons and the top ten take 0.0085% to 0.012%. The sample was also reused in another study, on human thymus T cells.

Sequenced: thymocytes. J is TRBJ2-7 and V is TRBV15, with 9 bases matching TRBD2. This TCR was recovered from a boy in the first two years of life with a congenital heart defect. The CDR3 here is CATSSSGNYEQYF. The CDR3 DNA reads as TGTGCCACCAGCTCTAGCGGGAACTACGAGCAGTACTTC.